The 4 T cell receptor beta chains given below trace back to one sample, sequenced in a study of cytomegalovirus exposure and HLA in healthy donors. The primer mix had 60 Vbeta and 13 Jbeta primers. The method was immunoSEQ multiplex PCR; TCRdb's version includes in-frame clones alone and lacks a portion of them. The sample totals more than 40,000 clones; its top ten clones hold 2.1%. Sequenced input: PBMCs. The receptors were sampled from a woman aged 35 to 49 in good health and CMV-seronegative.

The rearrangement uses TRBV18 and TRBJ2-7; 8 bases are shared with TRBD2. Germline V gene sequence: CDR1 KGHSH, CDR2 LQKENI. Trimming removed 0 bases from V and 2 bases from J; junction bases left unmatched: 3. There are 15 residues in the CDR3. This CDR3 is CASSPPAGGAYEQYF. For the CDR3, the DNA is TGTGCCAGCTCACCACCGGCGGGAGGTGCCTACGAGCAGTACTTC.

The chain links TRBV11-2 to TRBJ1-1; 9 bases line up with TRBD1. Germline V gene sequence: CDR1 SGHAT, CDR2 FQNNGV. This CDR3 has 13 residues. The V segment lost 5 bases and the J segment 7 bases; nucleotides outside the gene matches: 5. CDR3 region: CASSRDRVGEAFF. The CDR3 DNA reads TGTGCCAGCAGCCGGGACAGGGTTGGTGAAGCTTTCTTT.

This rearrangement joins TRBV28 to TRBJ2-7, with D unclear. V was trimmed by 4 bases and J by 3 bases, leaving 4 bases between them. Germline V gene sequence: CDR1 MDHEN, CDR2 SYDVKM. This CDR3 is 11 amino acids long. This CDR3 reads CASSSHYEQYF. CDR3 coding DNA: TGTGCCAGCAGTTCCCACTACGAGCAGTACTTC.

The chain uses TRBV30 and TRBJ2-5; D is undetermined. With the DNA end fitting TRBJ2-7 better, the J assignment may be wrong. Germline V lookup: CDR1 GTSNPN, CDR2 SVGIG (reference sequence). CDR3 size: 13 residues. In DNA form, the CDR3 reads TGTGCCTGGAGTGTGGTAGAAAACTACGAGCAGTACTTC. Translating gives CAWSVVENYEQYF.